Listed below are T cell receptor beta chains from one sample, sequenced in a study of T cell repertoires in cytomegalovirus infection. TCRdb reprocessed the reads with MiXCR, giving one entry per CDR3 protein. Here the sample spans just under 300,000 distinct CDR3 sequences, around 9.6% being singletons. Sequenced: PBMCs. The receptors come from a human donor in good health (CMV status not recorded). Some clones in this sample may be carry-over from other donors' samples. Each CDR3 is given with its conserved first and last residue. D genes are given only for firm matches. Size values are once, few and many counts, or a class for expanded clones, and some rows have none.

j_gene | abundance | d_gene | v_gene | CDR3aa | CDR3nt
TRBJ2-5 | many | TRBD2 | TRBV29-1 | CSVPGTSVETQYF | TGCAGCGTGCCCGGGACTAGCGTGGAGACCCAGTACTTC
TRBJ2-2 | many | - | TRBV7-7 | CASSLGQGPGELFF | TGTGCTAGCAGCTTGGGTCAGGGACCCGGGGAGCTGTTTTTT
TRBJ2-1 | many | TRBD1 | TRBV20-1 | CSARDPPGQSPKTEQFF | TGCAGTGCTAGAGATCCTCCGGGACAGTCACCCAAAACGGAGCAGTTCTTC
TRBJ2-1 | - | - | TRBV18 | CASTGSRGSYNEQFF | TGTGCCAGCACAGGGTCGAGGGGCTCCTACAATGAGCAGTTCTTC
TRBJ1-2 | - | - | TRBV15 | CATSRIQGSGYTF | TGTGCCACCAGCAGGATACAGGGATCAGGCTACACCTTC
TRBJ2-7 | few | TRBD1 | TRBV29-1 | CSGSRDRGYEQYF | TGCAGCGGAAGCCGGGACAGGGGCTACGAGCAGTACTTC
TRBJ1-2 | few | - | TRBV14 | CASSQEPGTGTYGYTF | TGTGCCAGCAGCCAAGAGCCGGGCACCGGAACCTATGGCTACACCTTC
TRBJ2-3 | many | TRBD1 | TRBV12-3/TRBV12-4 | CASSRDRVSDTQYF | TGTGCCAGCAGCCGGGACAGGGTCTCAGATACGCAGTATTTT
TRBJ1-3 | few | TRBD1 | TRBV5-5 | CASSFFSIRDRERNTIYF | TGTGCCAGCAGCTTCTTTTCTATTCGGGACAGGGAGAGGAACACCATATATTTT
TRBJ2-2 | - | - | TRBV28 | CASSYRRNTGELFF | TGTGCCAGCAGTTACAGGAGAAACACCGGGGAGCTGTTTTTT
TRBJ2-5 | - | - | TRBV6-8 | CASSYIQTEETQYF | TGTGCCAGCAGTTACATTCAGACTGAAGAGACCCAGTACTTC
TRBJ2-1 | - | - | TRBV18 | CASSPLQWGAHEQFF | TGTGCCAGCTCACCACTTCAGTGGGGGGCACATGAGCAGTTCTTC
TRBJ2-2 | - | TRBD1 | TRBV12-3/TRBV12-4 | CASSTPDRAANTGELFF | TGTGCCAGCAGTACGCCCGACAGGGCTGCGAACACCGGGGAGCTGTTTTTT
TRBJ2-3 | - | TRBD1 | TRBV5-5 | CASSSTGGGADTQYF | TGTGCCAGCAGCTCGACAGGGGGTGGGGCAGATACGCAGTATTTT
TRBJ2-1 | many | TRBD1 | TRBV20-1 | CSAPTGDGYNEQFF | TGCAGTGCCCCGACAGGGGACGGATACAATGAGCAGTTCTTC
TRBJ1-1 | many | - | TRBV2 | CASRGGREVAFF | TGTGCCAGCAGGGGTGGCAGGGAAGTGGCTTTCTTT
TRBJ2-6 | few | - | TRBV9 | CASSVGGVHSGANVLTF | TGTGCCAGCAGCGTAGGAGGGGTCCACTCTGGGGCCAACGTCCTGACTTTC
TRBJ1-1 | many | - | TRBV28 | CASSFFGNTEAFF | TGTGCCAGCAGTTTTTTCGGGAACACTGAAGCTTTCTTT
TRBJ2-6 | many | - | TRBV27 | CASKTAHLPGANVLTF | TGTGCCAGCAAAACAGCACACCTCCCTGGGGCCAACGTCCTGACTTTC
TRBJ2-3 | many | - | TRBV7-2 | CASRWDTDTQYF | TGTGCCAGCAGATGGGACACAGATACGCAGTATTTT
TRBJ2-3 | many | - | TRBV5-1 | CASSLGRLDTQYF | TGCGCCAGCAGCTTGGGTAGATTGGATACGCAGTATTTT
TRBJ2-2 | many | - | TRBV5-1 | CASSLGATGELFF | TGTGCCAGCAGTTTAGGCGCCACCGGGGAGCTGTTTTTT
TRBJ2-5 | many | TRBD1 | TRBV7-2 | CASSLSGTGQGETQYF | TGTGCCAGCAGCTTATCAGGGACAGGGCAAGGGGAGACCCAGTACTTC
TRBJ2-1 | few | - | TRBV20-1 | CSARVIQGQLTYNEQFF | TGCAGTGCTAGAGTAATTCAAGGGCAGCTGACCTACAATGAGCAGTTCTTC
TRBJ2-1 | many | - | TRBV29-1 | CSDGDSGQFF | TGCAGCGACGGTGACTCCGGGCAGTTCTTC